These 17 T cell receptor beta chains were all obtained from the same sample, sequenced in a study of CD8+CD57+ T cells in acquired aplastic anemia. Using genomic DNA as the template, TCR beta VDJ and CDR3 profiling was carried out. TCRdb re-called the reads through MiXCR, storing one row per CDR3 protein. Of some 98,000 distinct CDR3 sequences listed, around 68% are singletons. Patients chosen for sequencing had shown CD8+CD57+ cell expansion by flow cytometry. The sequenced material came from sorted CD4+, CD8+, or CD8+CD57+ T cells (not recorded which) from PBMCs. The receptor set was obtained from a human donor with aplastic anemia.

This clonotype was counted many times. The chain employs TRBV19 and TRBJ1-6; TRBD1 matches at 7 bases. There are 17 residues in the CDR3. Germline lookup yields CDR1 LNHDA and CDR2 SQIVND (reference sequence). Losses at the gene ends were 5 bases for V and 5 bases for J; bases not matched to a gene: 12. The DNA of the CDR3 is TGTGCCAGTAGTCCCTCCATCAGGGGGTTTGATAATTCACCCCTCCACTTT. Its translation: CASSPSIRGFDNSPLHF.

The V call is TRBV7-9, the J call TRBJ1-1; D gene uncertain. There are 12 residues in the CDR3. V was clipped by 4 bases and J by 9 bases, with 12 bases between them. From germline, CDR1 is SEHNR and CDR2 FQNEAQ (reference sequence). Written as DNA, the CDR3 is TGTGCCAGCAGCTCCAGAGAGACCCAAGCTTTCTTT. Translating gives CASSSRETQAFF. Together with reference TRBV7-9 and TRBJ1-1, the CDR3 gives the full variable domain: DTGVSQNPRHKITKRGQNVTFRCDPISEHNRLYWYRQTLGQGPEFLTYFQNEAQLEKSRLLSDRFSAERPKGSFSTLEIQRTEQGDSAMYLCASSSRETQAFFGQGTRLTVV.

The gene calls are TRBV25-1 and TRBJ2-5, with TRBD2 identical over 10 bases. Unmatched junction bases numbered 10, after V lost 1 base and J lost 8 bases. Germline loops: CDR1 MGHDK, CDR2 SYGVNS. This CDR3 is 16 amino acids long. The CDR3: CASSEWGLAGDETQYF. The DNA of the CDR3 is TGTGCCAGCAGTGAATGGGGGCTAGCGGGAGACGAAACCCAGTACTTC.

The V gene is TRBV7-8, the J gene TRBJ2-7; possibly TRBD2 for D (5 bases). Looked up from germline, CDR1 is SGHVS and CDR2 is FQNEAQ. V was shortened by 5 bases and J by 2 bases, with 13 bases between the two germline ends. The CDR3 totals 14 residues. CDR3 nucleotides: TGTGCCAGCAGCCCGACGACTACCACCTACGAGCAGTACTTC. It translates to CASSPTTTTYEQYF.

In its sample, this clonotype was seen many times. A much larger clone differs by one base, so this may be a read error. The conserved phenylalanine or tryptophan is not found at the CDR3 terminus, so this likely reflects a read error. The J gene is TRBJ2-7, the V gene TRBV15; D unresolved. V lost 1 base and J 6 bases, leaving 7 bases between the germline ends. Germline CDR1 reads LNHNV; CDR2 reads YYDKDF (reference sequence). This CDR3 is built from 12 residues. CDR3 DNA sequence: TGTGCCACCAGCAGAGTAGGCAGCGAGCAGTACCTC. Its protein is CATSRVGSEQYL.

V gene TRBV2 combines with J gene TRBJ1-5, with 9 bases identical to TRBD1. Germline CDR1 SNHLY, CDR2 FYNNEI. CDR3 length equals 14 residues. J gave up 7 bases and V 4 bases, and 5 bases lay outside the gene matches. The CDR3 loop reads CASSATGGNQPQHF. The CDR3 DNA reads TGTGCCAGCAGTGCGACAGGGGGGAACCAGCCCCAGCATTTT.

The V call is TRBV24-1, the J call TRBJ2-6; D possibly matches TRBD1 or TRBD2 (5 bases each). The CDR3 covers 17 residues. Germline assignment: CDR1 KGHDR and CDR2 SFDVKD. The V end lost 5 bases, the J end lost 4 bases, and 17 bases lay between the germline ends. DNA of the CDR3: TGTGCCACCAGTGGAGACACTACAGGAGGAGGGGCCAACGTCCTGACTTTC. It is translated as CATSGDTTGGGANVLTF.

To note about this clonotype: Likely a read error: the CDR3 ends without its conserved phenylalanine or tryptophan. This chain connects TRBV5-1 to TRBJ1-6; D not certain. The V gene's germline CDR1 is SGHRS and CDR2 YFSETQ. This CDR3 is 15 amino acids long. Trimming removed 0 bases at V and 8 bases at J, with 12 bases between. CDR3 coding DNA: TGCGCCAGCAGCTTGGTTGGGGATAACCATTCACCCCTCCACCTT. The encoded protein is CASSLVGDNHSPLHL.

A few counts support this clonotype. The chain employs TRBV10-1 and TRBJ2-7, with 9 bases matching TRBD1. V lost 0 bases and J lost 4; bases outside the gene matches: 7. Germline CDR1 WNHNN, CDR2 SYGVQD (reference sequence). This CDR3 has 16 amino acids. This chain's CDR3 is CASSESNRGHVYEQYF. The CDR3 DNA is TGCGCCAGCAGTGAGTCGAACAGGGGGCACGTATACGAGCAGTACTTC.

The gene calls are TRBV24-1 and TRBJ2-1; D is possibly TRBD1 (6 bases). The CDR3 length is 14 residues. With 5 bases removed from V and 7 bases from J, the gap between germline ends came to 14 bases. Germline assignment: CDR1 KGHDR and CDR2 SFDVKD. The CDR3 is CATSVWDNGNEQFF. The CDR3 bases are TGTGCCACCAGTGTATGGGACAACGGGAATGAGCAGTTCTTC.

This clonotype has just a few counts. The V gene is TRBV24-1, the J gene TRBJ2-3, with 10 positions matching TRBD2. Germline trimming cut 7 bases from V and 3 bases from J; bases unmatched to any gene: 3. The CDR3 spans 14 residues. Looked up from germline, CDR1 is KGHDR and CDR2 is SFDVKD. Written as DNA, the CDR3 is TGTGCCACCAGCCGGACTAGCGGAACAGATACGCAGTATTTT. Translated, it gives CATSRTSGTDTQYF.

V and J are TRBV7-9 and TRBJ2-7; no definite D call. Looked up from germline, CDR1 is SEHNR and CDR2 is FQNEAQ (reference sequence). The length of the CDR3 is 11 residues. Trimming cost V 2 bases and J 7 bases, with 6 bases left between them. The CDR3 reads CASSLLREQYF. The CDR3 DNA reads as TGTGCCAGCAGCTTATTGCGGGAGCAGTACTTC. The entire variable domain, with the rest obtained from reference TRBV7-9 and TRBJ2-7, is as follows: DTGVSQNPRHKITKRGQNVTFRCDPISEHNRLYWYRQTLGQGPEFLTYFQNEAQLEKSRLLSDRFSAERPKGSFSTLEIQRTEQGDSAMYLCASSLLREQYFGPGTRLTVT.

CDR3 region: CASSETSGGPDTQYF. The DNA for the CDR3 is TGTGCCAGCAGTGAAACTAGCGGGGGCCCAGATACGCAGTATTTT. The rearrangement uses TRBV2 and TRBJ2-3; 11 bases fit TRBD2. The CDR3 contains 15 residues. Germline-derived CDR1 and CDR2 are SNHLY and FYNNEI. J lost 4 bases, V lost 2 bases, and 2 bases had no gene match.

The chain recombines TRBV29-1 with TRBJ1-4; perhaps TRBD1 as D (5 bases). Germline V CDR1 and CDR2: SQVTM, ANQGSEA. This CDR3 is built from 11 residues. The ends were cut back, 2 bases at V and 14 bases at J, with 12 bases in the middle. CDR3 coding DNA: TGCAGCGTTGAAAAGGCGAGACAGCTGTTTTTT. Residues: CSVEKARQLFF.

V and J are TRBV7-2 and TRBJ2-7; 8 bases match TRBD2. The junction had 7 bases not matched to a gene; V was cut back by 6 bases and J by 0 bases. Germline CDR1 reads SGHTA; CDR2 reads FQGNSA. This CDR3 has 15 residues. CDR3 nucleotides: TGTGCCAGCAGTGTAGCGGGGACGACCTCCTACGAGCAGTACTTC. This translates into CASSVAGTTSYEQYF.

This chain links TRBV11-1 with TRBJ2-7; D might be TRBD2 (7 bases). Germline V gene lookup returns CDR1 SGHAT and CDR2 FQDESV (reference sequence). This CDR3 has 16 residues. V was pared by 2 bases and J by 1 base, with 15 bases between. CDR3 amino acids: CASSLIGGPTSYEQYF. In DNA form, the CDR3 reads TGTGCCAGCAGCTTAATCGGGGGGCCTACATCCTACGAGCAGTACTTC.

This clonotype came up once. At one end, the junction sequence differs from germline, possibly due to a read error. This chain joins TRBV10-3 and TRBJ1-6; the match to TRBD1 covers 8 bases. Germline V lookup: CDR1 ENHRY, CDR2 SYGVKD. The CDR3 sequence is 15 residues long. As DNA, the CDR3 is TGTGCCATTAGTGAACCCGGGACAGGCAATACATCCCTCCACTTT. Encoded protein: CAISEPGTGNTSLHF.